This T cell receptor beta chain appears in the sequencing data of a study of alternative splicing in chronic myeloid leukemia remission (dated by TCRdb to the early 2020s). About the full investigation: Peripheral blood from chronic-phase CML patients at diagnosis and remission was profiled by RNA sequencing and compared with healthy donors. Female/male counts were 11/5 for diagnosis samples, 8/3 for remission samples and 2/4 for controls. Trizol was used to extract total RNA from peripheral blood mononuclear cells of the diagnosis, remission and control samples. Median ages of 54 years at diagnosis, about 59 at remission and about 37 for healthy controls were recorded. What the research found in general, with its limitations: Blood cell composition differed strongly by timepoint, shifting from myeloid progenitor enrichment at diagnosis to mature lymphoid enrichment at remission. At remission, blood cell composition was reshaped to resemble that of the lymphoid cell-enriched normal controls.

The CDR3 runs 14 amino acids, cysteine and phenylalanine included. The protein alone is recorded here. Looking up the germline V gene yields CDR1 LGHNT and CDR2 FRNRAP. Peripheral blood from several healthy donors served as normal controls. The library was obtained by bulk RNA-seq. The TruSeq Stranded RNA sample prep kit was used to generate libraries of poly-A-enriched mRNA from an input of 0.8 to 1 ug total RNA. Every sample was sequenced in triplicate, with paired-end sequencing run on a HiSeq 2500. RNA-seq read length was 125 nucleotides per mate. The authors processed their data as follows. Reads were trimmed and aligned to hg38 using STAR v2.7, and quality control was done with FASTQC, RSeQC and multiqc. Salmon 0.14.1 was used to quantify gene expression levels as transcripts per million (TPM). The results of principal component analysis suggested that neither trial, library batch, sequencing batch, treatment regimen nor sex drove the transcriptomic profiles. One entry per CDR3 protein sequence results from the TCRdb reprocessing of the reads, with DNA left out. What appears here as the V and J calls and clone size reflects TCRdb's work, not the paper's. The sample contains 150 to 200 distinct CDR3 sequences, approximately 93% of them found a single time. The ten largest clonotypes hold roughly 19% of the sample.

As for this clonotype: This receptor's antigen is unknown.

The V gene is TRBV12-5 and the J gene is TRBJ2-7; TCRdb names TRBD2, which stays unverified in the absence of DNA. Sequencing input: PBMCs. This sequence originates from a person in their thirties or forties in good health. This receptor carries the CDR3 CASGFIPGFGEQYF.